Below, one T cell receptor (beta chain) is given with its context. From germline, CDR1 is SGHRS and CDR2 YFSETQ. The V end was cut by 2 bases, the J end by 6 bases, with 11 bases between. The CDR3 runs 13 residues. Data came from immunoSEQ multiplex PCR; TCRdb stores just in-frame clones and leaves some out. The table has 90,000 to 95,000 clones, 85% to 95% seen once. This record belongs to a study of T cell changes during pregnancy in multiple sclerosis. This TCR came from a female donor with multiple sclerosis, enrolled in a pregnancy study. The sample was peripheral blood, taken before pregnancy. The chain has TRBV5-1 and TRBJ1-2, with D maybe TRBD1 (5 bases). Here the CDR3 DNA reads TGCGCCAGCAGCTTTGAAGGGGCAGATGGCTACACCTTC. This translates into CASSFEGADGYTF.